These T cell receptor beta chains were read from a single sample in a study of cytomegalovirus exposure and HLA in healthy donors. Sequencing used immunoSEQ multiplex PCR; TCRdb keeps in-frame clones, though not all of them. Here the sample spans 150,000 to 200,000 clones, around 84% being singletons. The sample was PBMCs. The receptors here all came from a male donor in good health and CMV-seropositive. Both conserved end residues are part of each CDR3. The order of the fields is D gene, CDR3 length, J gene, clone size, V gene, CDR3 protein, CDR3 DNA. A D gene is named only where the DNA matches it firmly. Some rows have no size entry. The others give once, few or many, or a class for an expanded clone.

>-|15|TRBJ1-3|-|TRBV9
CASSVGLLSGNTIYF
TGTGCCAGCAGCGTAGGTCTCCTCTCTGGAAACACCATATATTTT
>-|15|TRBJ1-1|-|TRBV10-2
CASSDPAGENTEAFF
TGCGCCAGCAGTGACCCCGCAGGGGAGAACACTGAAGCTTTCTTT
>-|15|TRBJ2-1|few|TRBV6-6
CASSYSNRAAGEQFF
TGTGCCAGCAGTTACTCGAACAGGGCAGCAGGTGAGCAGTTCTTC
>-|13|TRBJ1-1|-|TRBV10-1
CASSESVYTEAFF
TGCGCCAGCAGTGAGTCCGTATACACTGAAGCTTTCTTT
>-|14|TRBJ2-6|-|TRBV25-1
CASSVWSGANGLTF
TGTGCCAGCAGTGTGTGGTCTGGGGCCAACGGCCTGACTTTC
>-|16|TRBJ2-5|-|TRBV11-2
CASSLRATSGSGTQYF
TGTGCCAGCAGCTTAAGAGCTACGTCAGGTTCTGGGACCCAGTACTTC
>-|15|TRBJ1-1|-|TRBV5-8
CASSWGFQGNTEAFF
TGTGCCAGCAGCTGGGGATTTCAGGGTAACACTGAAGCTTTCTTT
>-|15|TRBJ1-3|-|TRBV6-1
CASRLDRTPGNTIYF
TGTGCCAGCAGGTTGGACCGGACTCCTGGAAACACCATATATTTT
>-|14|TRBJ2-1|-|TRBV4-1
CATSPSSSYNEQFF
TGCGCCACCTCCCCTTCGAGCTCCTACAATGAGCAGTTCTTC
>TRBD2|16|TRBJ2-1|-|TRBV9
CASSGGLAGGRDEQFF
TGTGCCAGCAGCGGGGGACTAGCGGGGGGACGCGATGAGCAGTTCTTC
>TRBD1|14|TRBJ2-7|few|TRBV27
CARGPGQGLYEQYF
TGTGCCCGCGGTCCGGGACAGGGTCTCTACGAGCAGTACTTC
>TRBD1|15|TRBJ2-7|-|TRBV4-1
CASSQEGTGYYEQYF
TGCGCCAGCAGCCAAGAAGGGACAGGGTACTACGAGCAGTACTTC
>TRBD1|13|TRBJ2-7|few|TRBV28
CASSEDRGHEQYF
TGTGCCAGCAGTGAGGACAGGGGCCACGAGCAGTACTTC
>TRBD1|13|TRBJ2-7|-|TRBV7-9
CASGDRGRNEQYF
TGTGCCAGCGGCGACAGGGGGCGAAACGAGCAGTACTTC
>-|15|TRBJ1-1|few|TRBV6-5
CASARGQTMNTEAFF
TGTGCCAGCGCCCGTGGACAGACCATGAACACTGAAGCTTTCTTT
>-|12|TRBJ1-1|once|TRBV13
CASGGVYTEAFF
TGTGCCAGCGGAGGGGTTTACACTGAAGCTTTCTTT
>-|12|TRBJ1-5|few|TRBV6-5
CASRTGVQPQHF
TGTGCCAGTCGGACGGGGGTTCAGCCCCAGCATTTT
>TRBD1|16|TRBJ1-5|few|TRBV5-6
CASSAMGQGWNQPQHF
TGTGCCAGCAGCGCCATGGGACAGGGGTGGAATCAGCCCCAGCATTTT
>-|14|TRBJ2-7|-|TRBV11-2
CASSLEGGRDEQYF
TGTGCCAGCAGCTTAGAAGGAGGGCGAGACGAGCAGTACTTC
>-|12|TRBJ2-7|-|TRBV28
CASSQANYEQYF
TGTGCCAGCAGTCAAGCTAACTACGAGCAGTACTTC
>TRBD1|13|TRBJ1-2|-|TRBV27
CASSRQGGYGYTF
TGTGCCAGCAGTCGACAGGGGGGATATGGCTACACCTTC
>TRBD2|13|TRBJ2-1|few|TRBV6-1
CASSTGGPNEQFF
TGTGCCAGCAGTACGGGGGGGCCCAATGAGCAGTTCTTC
>TRBD2|18|TRBJ2-1|-|TRBV5-4
CASSSPRTSGRTDNEQFF
TGTGCCAGCAGCTCCCCCCGGACTAGCGGGAGAACCGACAATGAGCAGTTCTTC
>-|14|TRBJ1-1|-|TRBV5-1
CASGSGGWETEAFF
TGCGCCAGCGGCTCCGGAGGATGGGAAACTGAAGCTTTCTTT
>TRBD1|15|TRBJ1-4|-|TRBV19
CASSDYRGLREKLFF
TGTGCCAGTAGCGACTACAGGGGGCTGAGGGAAAAACTGTTTTTT
>-|16|TRBJ1-4|-|TRBV29-1
CSVDPQHRALNEKLFF
TGCAGCGTTGATCCCCAGCACAGGGCCCTTAATGAAAAACTGTTTTTT
>-|14|TRBJ2-6|once|TRBV30
CACTGYLGANGLTF
TGTGCCTGTACAGGGTACTTAGGGGCCAACGGCCTGACTTTC
>TRBD2|15|TRBJ2-3|once|TRBV5-1
CASSLIRGGGDTQYF
TGCGCCAGCAGTCTGATACGGGGGGGCGGCGATACGCAGTATTTT
>TRBD2|14|TRBJ2-1|-|TRBV5-1
CASKWTSGYNEQFF
TGCGCCAGCAAATGGACTAGCGGTTACAATGAGCAGTTCTTC
>TRBD2|17|TRBJ2-5|-|TRBV5-4
CASSPTASGGAMETQYF
TGTGCCAGCAGCCCTACCGCTAGCGGGGGGGCTATGGAGACCCAGTACTTC
>-|14|TRBJ2-5|-|TRBV14
CASSQDSGSETQYF
TGTGCCAGCAGCCAAGATTCCGGGAGTGAGACCCAGTACTTC
>-|15|TRBJ1-2|-|TRBV7-2
CASSLVPGDNYGYTF
TGTGCCAGCAGCTTAGTACCGGGGGATAACTATGGCTACACCTTC
>-|13|TRBJ1-2|-|TRBV30
CAWRETGGYGYTF
TGTGCCTGGAGAGAAACAGGCGGCTATGGCTACACCTTC
>-|14|TRBJ1-1|-|TRBV13
CASTPKAVNTEAFF
TGTGCCAGCACCCCTAAAGCGGTGAACACTGAAGCTTTCTTT